The 20 T cell receptor beta chains below were found in one sample sequenced in a study of cytomegalovirus exposure and HLA in healthy donors. The study ran its PCR with 60 Vbeta and 13 Jbeta primers. Clones were sequenced by immunoSEQ multiplex PCR, and TCRdb holds only the in-frame ones, with some missing. This sample has about 110,000 clones, with roughly 71% found just once. Source material: PBMCs. These receptors were obtained from a male donor in good health and CMV-seropositive.

The CDR3 DNA sequence: TGTGCCAGCAGTTACTCCTCCGACTATAACACAGATACGCAGTATTTT. Its protein is CASSYSSDYNTDTQYF. The chain is built from TRBV6-6 and TRBJ2-3; D is perhaps TRBD2 (5 bases). V was pared by 0 bases and J by 2 bases, with 12 bases between. The CDR3 runs to 16 residues. CDR1 and CDR2 from the germline V gene are MNHNY and SVGAGI (reference sequence).

This clone was seen more than once but under ten times. The J gene is TRBJ1-2, the V gene TRBV27; tentative D call: TRBD1 (5 bases). The germline CDR1 and CDR2 sequences are MNHEY and SMNVEV (reference sequence). V was cut by 8 bases and J by 6 bases, with 10 bases left in between. This CDR3 has 11 residues. This chain's CDR3 is CASWGGDGYTF. The CDR3 bases are TGTGCCAGCTGGGGGGGTGATGGCTACACCTTC.

The chain couples TRBV4-1 to TRBJ2-2, with TRBD1 as a possible D gene (5 bases). Germline CDR1 MGHRA, CDR2 YSYEKL. Deletions cut 6 bases from V and 2 bases from J, with 16 bases between. The CDR3 totals 16 residues. The CDR3 here is CASRDPSDRNTGELFF. CDR3 bases: TGCGCCAGCAGGGATCCTTCTGACAGAAACACCGGGGAGCTGTTTTTT.

Concerning this clone itself: The same CDR3 is also encoded by other DNA sequences in this sample. The CDR3 is CSVGQGNTEAFF. The CDR3 DNA reads TGCAGCGTTGGGCAGGGTAACACTGAAGCTTTCTTT. J is TRBJ1-1 and V is TRBV29-1; a weak D match, TRBD1 (5 bases). The CDR3 is made up of 12 amino acids. Germline values: CDR1 SQVTM, CDR2 ANQGSEA. Trimming removed 4 bases at V and 2 bases at J, with 8 bases between.

The rearrangement uses TRBV27 and TRBJ2-5, with a tentative D call TRBD1 (5 bases). This CDR3 is built from 13 residues. Trimming stripped 2 bases from V and 5 bases from J, with 9 bases between. Germline V gene sequence: CDR1 MNHEY, CDR2 SMNVEV (reference sequence). The CDR3 bases are TGTGCCAGCAGTTTAGACAGCAGGGAGACCCAGTACTTC. It is translated as CASSLDSRETQYF.

The chain uses TRBV15 and TRBJ2-1; TRBD1 agrees at 9 bases. V lost 1 base and J lost 2; bases outside the gene matches: 3. The length of the CDR3 is 16 residues. Germline CDR1 reads LNHNV; CDR2 reads YYDKDF (reference sequence). CDR3 coding DNA: TGTGCCACCAGCAGAGGTCGGGACAGGGCCTACAATGAGCAGTTCTTC. Translation: CATSRGRDRAYNEQFF.

The V gene is TRBV7-9, the J gene TRBJ2-1, with 7 bases identical to TRBD1. Germline CDR1 SEHNR, CDR2 FQNEAQ (reference sequence). There are 13 residues in the CDR3. The ends lost 8 bases at V and 8 bases at J; junction bases unmatched: 9. The CDR3 coding sequence is TGTGCCAGCCGCCAACCAGGGGGTGATGAGCAGTTCTTC. It translates to CASRQPGGDEQFF.

The gene calls are TRBV30 and TRBJ2-7; 9 bases are shared with TRBD1. Unmatched junction bases numbered 3, after V lost 2 bases and J lost 4 bases. The CDR3 has 13 residues. Germline V gene data show CDR1 as GTSNPN and CDR2 as SVGIG (reference sequence). The DNA of the CDR3 is TGTGCCTGGAGTTTGGGACAGGGTTACGAGCAGTACTTC. Its translation is CAWSLGQGYEQYF. Looking up the rest from reference TRBV30 and TRBJ2-7 gives the full variable domain: SQTIHQWPATLVQPVGSPLSLECTVEGTSNPNLYWYRQAAGRGLQLLFYSVGIGQISSEVPQNLSASRPQDRQFILSSKKLLLSDSGFYLCAWSLGQGYEQYFGPGTRLTVT.

The rearrangement joins TRBV6-1 to TRBJ2-7; unclear D gene. Trimming stripped 2 bases from V and 2 bases from J, with 13 bases between. CDR1 MNHNS and CDR2 SASEGT come from the germline V gene. The CDR3 extends over 15 amino acids. The CDR3 is CASSERGFGPYEQYF. In nucleotides, the CDR3 is TGTGCCAGCAGTGAAAGAGGTTTTGGCCCCTACGAGCAGTACTTC.

This chain uses TRBV19 with TRBJ1-4; D remains unclear. Germline CDR1 is LNHDA and CDR2 is SQIVND (reference sequence). Trimming left V 5 bases short and J 4 bases short, with 14 bases between. This CDR3 contains 15 residues. CDR3 protein: CASSAELADNEKLFF. CDR3 DNA: TGTGCCAGTAGTGCCGAACTGGCGGATAATGAAAAACTGTTTTTT.

This clone was recorded once. V usage is TRBV30 and J usage is TRBJ2-3, with TRBD2 matching 9 bases. The CDR3 extends over 14 amino acids. Germline values: CDR1 GTSNPN, CDR2 SVGIG (reference sequence). J was trimmed by 5 bases and V by 5 bases; bases with no gene match: 8. CDR3 residues: CAWAGGREIDTQYF. The CDR3 coding sequence is TGTGCCTGGGCCGGCGGGAGGGAGATAGATACGCAGTATTTT.

This chain links TRBV6-4 with TRBJ2-2; 7 nucleotides agree with TRBD2. CDR1 and CDR2 from the germline V gene are MRHNA and SNTAGT. Unmatched junction bases numbered 8, after V lost 8 bases and J lost 5 bases. The CDR3 extends over 14 amino acids. The CDR3 region has the DNA TGTGCCAGCCAAAGGGACTACTCAACCGGGGAGCTGTTTTTT. Translated, it gives CASQRDYSTGELFF.

V is TRBV9 and J is TRBJ1-4; no clear D. The CDR3 runs to 14 residues. The germline CDR1 and CDR2 sequences are SGDLS and YYNGEE. The V and J ends lost 3 bases and 8 bases respectively, with 14 bases between them. DNA of the CDR3: TGTGCCAGCAGCGGTGCCGACTTGAAGGAAAAACTGTTTTTT. This sequence encodes CASSGADLKEKLFF.

The chain joins TRBV19 to TRBJ1-3; D possibly corresponds to TRBD1 (5 bases). CDR3 length equals 13 residues. CDR1 and CDR2 from the germline V gene are LNHDA and SQIVND (reference sequence). Trimming cost V 4 bases and J 8 bases, with 12 bases left between them. CDR3 region: CASSTGSWDTIYF. CDR3 DNA sequence: TGTGCCAGTAGTACAGGGTCCTGGGACACCATATATTTT.

The V call is TRBV15, the J call TRBJ2-3, with D perhaps matching TRBD1 (6 bases). CDR1 and CDR2 (germline): LNHNV, YYDKDF (reference sequence). CDR3 size: 14 residues. The germline V and J ends were trimmed by 7 bases and 4 bases, with 15 bases remaining between them. CDR3 coding DNA: TGTGCCACCACTATGATCAGGGGATCAGATACGCAGTATTTT. It is translated as CATTMIRGSDTQYF.

V is TRBV9 and J is TRBJ2-3; D not certain. The germline V gene has CDR1 SGDLS and CDR2 YYNGEE. Deletions cut 2 bases from V and 3 bases from J, with 7 bases between. This CDR3 has 13 amino acids. CDR3 region: CASSVLVTDTQYF. The CDR3 DNA is TGTGCCAGCAGCGTCCTTGTGACAGATACGCAGTATTTT.

This rearrangement joins TRBV29-1 to TRBJ2-3, with TRBD1 matching 7 bases. The CDR3 consists of 13 residues. V was clipped by 4 bases and J by 5 bases; unmatched bases: 6. Germline CDR1 is SQVTM and CDR2 is ANQGSEA. CDR3 in DNA: TGCAGCGTTGGGGATTACAGGGGAGATACGCAGTATTTT. It codes for CSVGDYRGDTQYF.

The chain joins TRBV7-6 to TRBJ2-5; D is possibly TRBD1 (5 bases). V lost 2 bases, J lost 5 bases, and 6 bases lay in between. The CDR3 has 12 amino acids. Germline V lookup: CDR1 SGHVS, CDR2 FNYEAQ. The CDR3 sequence is CASSLNRETQYF. CDR3 nucleotides: TGTGCCAGCAGCTTAAACAGGGAGACCCAGTACTTC.

The rearrangement joins TRBV6-5 to TRBJ1-4, with D perhaps matching TRBD1 (6 bases). The CDR3 extends over 15 amino acids. V lost 7 bases and J lost 5, with 17 bases in between. The V gene's germline CDR1 is MNHEY and CDR2 SVGAGI. CDR3 region: CASTGLGGVNEKLFF. Written as DNA, the CDR3 is TGTGCCAGCACCGGATTAGGGGGTGTGAATGAAAAACTGTTTTTT.

The chain links TRBV5-6 to TRBJ2-3; D is undetermined. This CDR3 is built from 11 residues. V was pared by 2 bases and J by 6 bases, with 4 bases between. The germline V gene has CDR1 SGHDT and CDR2 YYEEEE. The CDR3: CASSLADTQYF. The CDR3 coding sequence is TGTGCCAGCAGCTTAGCTGATACGCAGTATTTT. The variable domain in full, with the rest retrieved from reference TRBV5-6 and TRBJ2-3, is DAGVTQSPTHLIKTRGQQVTLRCSPKSGHDTVSWYQQALGQGPQFIFQYYEEEERQRGNFPDRFSGHQFPNYSSELNVNALLLGDSALYLCASSLADTQYFGPGTRLTVL.